This T cell receptor beta chain was retrieved from a study of neurological immune-mediated disorders. A single record per CDR3 protein comes from TCRdb applying MiXCR to the 5' RACE reads. The sample lists about 38,000 distinct CDR3 sequences; 11% were seen once. CDR3 length equals 15 residues. The V segment lost 3 bases and the J segment 1 base; nucleotides outside the gene matches: 7. In germline, CDR1 is SQVTM, CDR2 ANQGSEA. In its sample, this clonotype was seen many times. The specimen sequenced was CD4+ T cells from blood. This receptor was identified in a woman aged 30 to 39 with HTLV-1-associated myelopathy (HAM/TSP). This sequence joins TRBV29-1 and TRBJ1-1; 8 positions match TRBD1. As DNA, the CDR3 is TGCAGCGTTGACCGGACAGGGCTGGGGAACACTGAAGCTTTCTTT. It yields the protein CSVDRTGLGNTEAFF.